A selection of T cell receptor beta chains follows, all from one sample in a study of shared clonotypes between healthy human individuals. Repertoires were generated with immunoSEQ multiplex PCR, while TCRdb's copy carries only in-frame clones and drops some. The data contain approximately 1,000,000 clones, roughly 80% of them seen just once; the ten biggest clones take up roughly 0.82%. Source material: memory CD4+ T cells from PBMCs. These receptors were taken from a man younger than 30 in good health. Some clones in this sample may be carry-over from other donors' samples. Each CDR3 is given with its conserved first and last residue. The order of the fields is V gene, J gene, CDR3 length, clone size, D gene, CDR3 protein, CDR3 DNA. A D gene is named only where the DNA matches it firmly. For some rows the clone size is stated as once, few or many, or as a class when expanded; others skip it.

V gene: TRBV11-2
J gene: TRBJ2-7
CDR3 length: 16
clone size: NA
D gene: TRBD2
CDR3 protein: CASSLAMASGSREQYF
CDR3 DNA: TGTGCCAGCAGCTTGGCGATGGCTAGCGGGAGCCGCGAGCAGTACTTC

V gene: TRBV7-9
J gene: TRBJ1-1
CDR3 length: 13
clone size: NA
D gene: NA
CDR3 protein: CASSLYGNTEAFF
CDR3 DNA: TGTGCCAGCAGCTTATATGGTAACACTGAAGCTTTCTTT

V gene: TRBV5-4
J gene: TRBJ2-3
CDR3 length: 14
clone size: NA
D gene: TRBD2
CDR3 protein: CASSVTSGTDTQYF
CDR3 DNA: TGTGCCAGCAGCGTCACTAGCGGCACAGATACGCAGTATTTT

V gene: TRBV28
J gene: TRBJ2-3
CDR3 length: 14
clone size: few
D gene: TRBD2
CDR3 protein: CASGLAGGTDTQYF
CDR3 DNA: TGTGCCAGCGGTCTAGCGGGAGGCACAGATACGCAGTATTTT

V gene: TRBV5-4
J gene: TRBJ2-7
CDR3 length: 15
clone size: NA
D gene: NA
CDR3 protein: CASSFEEGSSYEQYF
CDR3 DNA: TGTGCCAGCAGCTTTGAGGAGGGGAGCTCCTACGAGCAGTACTTC

V gene: TRBV11-2
J gene: TRBJ2-2
CDR3 length: 15
clone size: few
D gene: TRBD2
CDR3 protein: CASSHWGLAAGELFF
CDR3 DNA: TGTGCCAGCAGCCATTGGGGACTAGCGGCCGGGGAGCTGTTTTTT

V gene: TRBV11-3
J gene: TRBJ2-1
CDR3 length: 14
clone size: few
D gene: TRBD2
CDR3 protein: CASSTTSGSAEQFF
CDR3 DNA: TGTGCCAGCAGCACGACTAGCGGGAGTGCTGAGCAGTTCTTC

V gene: TRBV28
J gene: TRBJ1-2
CDR3 length: 17
clone size: NA
D gene: TRBD1
CDR3 protein: CASSPPLTGGRFYGYTF
CDR3 DNA: TGTGCCAGCAGTCCCCCCCTCACAGGGGGGCGGTTCTATGGCTACACCTTC

V gene: TRBV4-2
J gene: TRBJ2-7
CDR3 length: 15
clone size: NA
D gene: TRBD2
CDR3 protein: CASSQEREGPYEQYF
CDR3 DNA: TGTGCCAGCAGCCAAGAGCGGGAGGGCCCCTACGAGCAGTACTTC

V gene: TRBV19
J gene: TRBJ1-1
CDR3 length: 13
clone size: NA
D gene: NA
CDR3 protein: CASNPTLNTEAFF
CDR3 DNA: TGTGCCAGTAACCCAACATTGAACACTGAAGCTTTCTTT

V gene: TRBV27
J gene: TRBJ2-4
CDR3 length: 15
clone size: NA
D gene: TRBD1
CDR3 protein: CASSSTGGAKNIQYF
CDR3 DNA: TGTGCCAGCAGTTCTACAGGGGGAGCCAAAAACATTCAGTACTTC

V gene: TRBV5-1
J gene: TRBJ1-2
CDR3 length: 14
clone size: NA
D gene: NA
CDR3 protein: CASSFTFRGDGYTF
CDR3 DNA: TGCGCCAGCAGCTTTACCTTCCGTGGGGATGGCTACACCTTC

V gene: TRBV5-1
J gene: TRBJ1-1
CDR3 length: 13
clone size: few
D gene: NA
CDR3 protein: CASSLGANTEAFF
CDR3 DNA: TGCGCCAGCAGCTTGGGCGCGAACACTGAAGCTTTCTTT

V gene: TRBV20-1
J gene: TRBJ2-5
CDR3 length: 10
clone size: many
D gene: NA
CDR3 protein: CSASHETQYF
CDR3 DNA: TGCAGTGCTAGTCACGAGACCCAGTACTTC

V gene: TRBV9
J gene: TRBJ2-2
CDR3 length: 14
clone size: NA
D gene: NA
CDR3 protein: CASSPQQNTGELFF
CDR3 DNA: TGTGCCAGCAGCCCCCAACAGAACACCGGGGAGCTGTTTTTT

V gene: TRBV6-1
J gene: TRBJ1-2
CDR3 length: 14
clone size: NA
D gene: TRBD1
CDR3 protein: CASREDWTGYGYTF
CDR3 DNA: TGTGCCAGCAGGGAAGACTGGACAGGGTATGGCTACACCTTC

V gene: TRBV6-1
J gene: TRBJ1-5
CDR3 length: 13
clone size: NA
D gene: TRBD1
CDR3 protein: CASSLDRGQPQHF
CDR3 DNA: TGTGCCAGCAGTCTCGACAGGGGCCAGCCCCAGCATTTT

V gene: TRBV5-1
J gene: TRBJ2-5
CDR3 length: 14
clone size: once
D gene: TRBD1
CDR3 protein: CASSFSRGHETQYF
CDR3 DNA: TGCGCCAGCAGCTTTTCCAGGGGGCACGAGACCCAGTACTTC

V gene: TRBV29-1
J gene: TRBJ2-2
CDR3 length: 15
clone size: NA
D gene: NA
CDR3 protein: CSAAGWLGYTGELFF
CDR3 DNA: TGCAGCGCCGCCGGCTGGCTCGGCTACACCGGGGAGCTGTTTTTT

V gene: TRBV7-2
J gene: TRBJ2-5
CDR3 length: 15
clone size: many
D gene: NA
CDR3 protein: CASSFRALGGETQYF
CDR3 DNA: TGTGCCAGCAGCTTCAGGGCATTGGGGGGAGAGACCCAGTACTTC

V gene: TRBV27
J gene: TRBJ1-4
CDR3 length: 18
clone size: NA
D gene: NA
CDR3 protein: CASTSRARGLRANEKLFF
CDR3 DNA: TGTGCCAGCACCTCGCGGGCTCGGGGCTTGCGAGCTAATGAAAAACTGTTTTTT

V gene: TRBV28
J gene: TRBJ2-7
CDR3 length: 15
clone size: NA
D gene: TRBD2
CDR3 protein: CASSPPSGESYEQYF
CDR3 DNA: TGTGCCAGCAGTCCGCCTAGCGGGGAGTCCTACGAGCAGTACTTC

V gene: TRBV28
J gene: TRBJ2-2
CDR3 length: 15
clone size: NA
D gene: TRBD1
CDR3 protein: CASRFQGANTGELFF
CDR3 DNA: TGTGCCAGCAGATTTCAGGGGGCCAACACCGGGGAGCTGTTTTTT

V gene: TRBV10-3
J gene: TRBJ1-1
CDR3 length: 14
clone size: few
D gene: NA
CDR3 protein: CAISASDLQPEAFF
CDR3 DNA: TGTGCCATCAGTGCGTCGGATCTACAACCTGAAGCTTTCTTT

V gene: TRBV7-3
J gene: TRBJ1-1
CDR3 length: 13
clone size: NA
D gene: NA
CDR3 protein: CASRVTEDTEAFF
CDR3 DNA: TGTGCCAGCAGAGTCACAGAAGACACTGAAGCTTTCTTT

V gene: TRBV28
J gene: TRBJ2-5
CDR3 length: 15
clone size: NA
D gene: TRBD2
CDR3 protein: CASSSGGQSQETQYF
CDR3 DNA: TGTGCCAGCAGTTCGGGGGGGCAGTCGCAAGAGACCCAGTACTTC

V gene: TRBV28
J gene: TRBJ1-5
CDR3 length: 14
clone size: once
D gene: NA
CDR3 protein: CASSLGGNYQPQHF
CDR3 DNA: TGTGCCAGCAGTTTAGGGGGAAACTATCAGCCCCAGCATTTT

V gene: TRBV12-5
J gene: TRBJ2-5
CDR3 length: 13
clone size: NA
D gene: TRBD1
CDR3 protein: CASGTEGAETQYF
CDR3 DNA: TGTGCTAGTGGTACCGAGGGGGCAGAGACCCAGTACTTC

V gene: TRBV4-2
J gene: TRBJ2-7
CDR3 length: 12
clone size: NA
D gene: NA
CDR3 protein: CASSLASYEQYF
CDR3 DNA: TGTGCCAGCAGCCTCGCGAGCTACGAGCAGTACTTC

V gene: TRBV4-3
J gene: TRBJ1-2
CDR3 length: 15
clone size: NA
D gene: NA
CDR3 protein: CASSQDVLDNYGYTF
CDR3 DNA: TGCGCCAGCAGCCAAGATGTCCTGGATAACTATGGCTACACCTTC

V gene: TRBV28
J gene: TRBJ1-1
CDR3 length: 13
clone size: NA
D gene: NA
CDR3 protein: CASSFLPPVMAFF
CDR3 DNA: TGTGCCAGCAGTTTTCTCCCGCCGGTTATGGCTTTCTTT

V gene: TRBV6-1
J gene: TRBJ1-2
CDR3 length: 13
clone size: NA
D gene: TRBD1
CDR3 protein: CASSAETGYACTF
CDR3 DNA: TGTGCCAGCAGTGCGGAGACAGGGTACGCTTGCACCTTC

V gene: TRBV5-1
J gene: TRBJ2-3
CDR3 length: 17
clone size: NA
D gene: NA
CDR3 protein: CASSLGVGSPSTDTQYF
CDR3 DNA: TGCGCCAGCAGCTTGGGCGTGGGGTCCCCCTCCACAGATACGCAGTATTTT

V gene: TRBV5-4
J gene: TRBJ1-2
CDR3 length: 15
clone size: NA
D gene: NA
CDR3 protein: CASSLGAGTPYGYTF
CDR3 DNA: TGTGCCAGCAGCTTGGGGGCGGGGACCCCCTATGGCTACACCTTC

V gene: TRBV9
J gene: TRBJ1-3
CDR3 length: 13
clone size: NA
D gene: NA
CDR3 protein: CASSGRQGNTIYF
CDR3 DNA: TGTGCCAGCAGCGGTAGACAGGGAAACACCATATATTTT

V gene: TRBV5-1
J gene: TRBJ2-2
CDR3 length: 16
clone size: NA
D gene: TRBD2
CDR3 protein: CASRPLGLESTGELFF
CDR3 DNA: TGCGCCAGCAGACCGCTGGGACTAGAGAGCACCGGGGAGCTGTTTTTT

V gene: TRBV5-1
J gene: TRBJ2-7
CDR3 length: 16
clone size: NA
D gene: TRBD2
CDR3 protein: CASSPGLAGVSYEQYF
CDR3 DNA: TGCGCCAGCAGCCCCGGACTAGCGGGGGTCTCCTACGAGCAGTACTTC

V gene: TRBV19
J gene: TRBJ2-3
CDR3 length: 14
clone size: NA
D gene: TRBD2
CDR3 protein: CASSTGGRRDTQYF
CDR3 DNA: TGTGCCAGTAGTACTGGCGGGAGGAGAGATACGCAGTATTTT

V gene: TRBV7-6
J gene: TRBJ2-1
CDR3 length: 13
clone size: NA
D gene: NA
CDR3 protein: CASSLAGADEQFF
CDR3 DNA: TGTGCCAGCAGCTTAGCAGGGGCCGATGAGCAGTTCTTC

V gene: TRBV30
J gene: TRBJ2-7
CDR3 length: 12
clone size: NA
D gene: NA
CDR3 protein: CAWSAQGGEQYF
CDR3 DNA: TGTGCCTGGAGTGCCCAGGGGGGCGAGCAGTACTTC

V gene: TRBV11-2
J gene: TRBJ2-4
CDR3 length: 16
clone size: few
D gene: TRBD1
CDR3 protein: CASSLATGGGQNIQYF
CDR3 DNA: TGTGCCAGCAGCTTAGCGACAGGGGGCGGACAAAACATTCAGTACTTC

V gene: TRBV18
J gene: TRBJ1-1
CDR3 length: 16
clone size: few
D gene: TRBD1
CDR3 protein: CASSPPRDRGRTEAFF
CDR3 DNA: TGTGCCAGCTCACCACCCCGGGACAGGGGAAGAACTGAAGCTTTCTTT

V gene: TRBV4-1
J gene: TRBJ1-1
CDR3 length: 16
clone size: NA
D gene: NA
CDR3 protein: CASSQELQPLNTEAFF
CDR3 DNA: TGCGCCAGCAGCCAAGAATTACAGCCACTGAACACTGAAGCTTTCTTT

V gene: TRBV11-3
J gene: TRBJ2-1
CDR3 length: 13
clone size: NA
D gene: NA
CDR3 protein: CASSLPSNNEQFF
CDR3 DNA: TGTGCCAGCAGCTTACCCTCAAACAATGAGCAGTTCTTC

V gene: TRBV6-6
J gene: TRBJ2-1
CDR3 length: 16
clone size: NA
D gene: TRBD1
CDR3 protein: CASSLQARQGYNEQFF
CDR3 DNA: TGTGCCAGCAGTCTTCAAGCAAGACAGGGATACAATGAGCAGTTCTTC

V gene: TRBV7-9
J gene: TRBJ1-1
CDR3 length: 14
clone size: few
D gene: NA
CDR3 protein: CASSLAGGDREAFF
CDR3 DNA: TGTGCCAGCAGCTTAGCGGGGGGAGACAGGGAAGCTTTCTTT

V gene: TRBV7-9
J gene: TRBJ2-3
CDR3 length: 15
clone size: NA
D gene: NA
CDR3 protein: CASSLVLGASDTQYF
CDR3 DNA: TGTGCCAGCAGCTTAGTGCTGGGGGCAAGTGATACGCAGTATTTT

V gene: TRBV5-1
J gene: TRBJ2-5
CDR3 length: 13
clone size: NA
D gene: NA
CDR3 protein: CASGRDQEETQYF
CDR3 DNA: TGCGCCAGCGGTAGAGACCAGGAAGAGACCCAGTACTTC

V gene: TRBV28
J gene: TRBJ2-3
CDR3 length: 14
clone size: NA
D gene: NA
CDR3 protein: CASQDSSNTDTQYF
CDR3 DNA: TGTGCCAGCCAGGACTCGTCGAACACAGATACGCAGTATTTT

V gene: TRBV19
J gene: TRBJ2-1
CDR3 length: 15
clone size: few
D gene: TRBD2
CDR3 protein: CASSGLAGGDNEQFF
CDR3 DNA: TGTGCCAGTAGCGGACTAGCGGGAGGGGACAATGAGCAGTTCTTC

V gene: TRBV2
J gene: TRBJ1-5
CDR3 length: 15
clone size: NA
D gene: NA
CDR3 protein: CASKITQASNQPQHF
CDR3 DNA: TGTGCCAGCAAGATCACACAGGCCAGCAATCAGCCCCAGCATTTT